Below are 27 T cell receptor beta chains sequenced from a single sample in a study of blood T cell repertoires in COVID-19. TCRdb keeps only in-frame clones here, not all; method: immunoSEQ multiplex PCR. The top ten clones hold roughly 0.25% of a sample with about 670,000 clones, over 80% of them seen once. The specimen was peripheral blood. The receptors come from a woman between 18 and 30 years old with acute or convalescent COVID-19.

This chain uses TRBV5-8 with TRBJ2-7, with 7 bases that match TRBD2. CDR1 is SGHTS, CDR2 YDEGEE, per germline. CDR3 size: 16 residues. The J segment lost 5 bases and the V segment lost 0 bases, leaving 11 bases of the junction unmatched. The CDR3 DNA reads as TGTGCCAGCAGCTTGGGGGGGGGAGGCAGGGACGACGAGCAGTACTTC. Its translation: CASSLGGGGRDDEQYF.

The chain couples TRBV5-5 to TRBJ1-3, with D maybe TRBD1 (6 bases). Trimming removed 4 bases from V and 2 bases from J, with 13 bases in between. Germline values: CDR1 SGHKS, CDR2 YYEKEE (reference sequence). This CDR3 comprises 15 residues. CDR3: CASSPVGGPGNTIYF. The CDR3 nucleotides read TGTGCCAGCAGCCCGGTGGGGGGGCCTGGAAACACCATATATTTT.

The gene calls are TRBV1 and TRBJ2-1; the DNA was not compared with TRBD2, the D call given in the table. TRBV1 is marked as a pseudogene. This CDR3 comprises 15 residues. CDR3 DNA sequence: TGCACCAGCGTGTTAGCGGGGGGGAGCTACAATGAGCAGTTCTTC. Encoded protein: CTSVLAGGSYNEQFF.

As regards this clone: Other nucleotide sequences in the sample specify the same CDR3. The genes are TRBV6-5 and TRBJ1-1, with a possible D match to TRBD1 (6 bases). The CDR3 consists of 14 residues. The V gene's germline CDR1 is MNHEY and CDR2 SVGAGI. The V end lost 6 bases, the J end lost 1 base, and 12 bases lay between the germline ends. This CDR3 reads CASSRGQPNTEAFF. CDR3 nucleotides: TGTGCCAGCAGCCGAGGACAGCCGAACACTGAAGCTTTCTTT.

This rearrangement joins TRBV4-1 to TRBJ1-5; D gene uncertain. The CDR3 length is 14 residues. CDR1 and CDR2 (germline): MGHRA, YSYEKL. Trimming shortened V by 3 bases and J by 11 bases, and 17 bases separated the two germline ends. The CDR3 sequence: CASSHRRGDWAQHF. CDR3 sequence (DNA): TGCGCCAGCAGCCACCGCCGGGGAGATTGGGCCCAGCATTTT.

Notes on this clone: Compared with germline, one end of the junction differs, possibly owing to a read error. V gene TRBV28 combines with J gene TRBJ1-1; TRBD1 aligns across 7 bases. The length of the CDR3 is 15 residues. Germline CDR1 MDHEN, CDR2 SYDVKM. The CDR3 nucleotides are TGTGCCAGCAGTTTGGTTGACAGGGTGAACACAGAAGCTTTCTTT. Translated, it gives CASSLVDRVNTEAFF.

V usage is TRBV5-1 and J usage is TRBJ2-7; TRBD1 aligns across 7 bases. Germline trimming cut 0 bases from V and 1 base from J; bases unmatched to any gene: 7. This CDR3 region has 16 residues. Germline CDR1 is SGHRS and CDR2 is YFSETQ. This chain's CDR3 is CASSLDAGTASYEQYF. CDR3 nucleotides: TGCGCCAGCAGCTTGGATGCCGGGACAGCGTCCTACGAGCAGTACTTC. Based on the CDR3 plus reference TRBV5-1 and TRBJ2-7, the full variable domain is KAGVTQTPRYLIKTRGQQVTLSCSPISGHRSVSWYQQTPGQGLQFLFEYFSETQRNKGNFPGRFSGRQFSNSRSEMNVSTLELGDSALYLCASSLDAGTASYEQYFGPGTRLTVT.

The chain links TRBV19 to TRBJ1-1; maybe TRBD1 (6 bases). V shed 3 bases and J shed 0 bases, with 14 bases lying between them. CDR3 size: 16 residues. The germline V gene has CDR1 LNHDA and CDR2 SQIVND (reference sequence). CDR3 sequence reads: CASSIPLQGLNTEAFF. The DNA of the CDR3 is TGTGCCAGTAGTATTCCCTTACAGGGTTTGAACACTGAAGCTTTCTTT.

This sequence joins TRBV29-1 and TRBJ1-3; no clear D. The CDR3 is 13 amino acids. V was clipped by 4 bases and J by 4 bases, with 11 bases between them. Germline V gene lookup returns CDR1 SQVTM and CDR2 ANQGSEA. CDR3 amino acids: CSVGLELGNTIYF. The CDR3 nucleotides read TGCAGCGTTGGACTGGAGCTGGGAAACACCATATATTTT.

This clone occurred once. The same CDR3 also results from other DNA sequences found in this sample. This sequence joins TRBV5-1 and TRBJ2-3; 9 nucleotides match TRBD1. The CDR3 loop spans 14 amino acids. After removal of 2 bases from V and 6 bases from J, the junction contained 4 bases not matched to a gene. CDR1 is SGHRS and CDR2 is YFSETQ in the germline V gene. The CDR3: CASSLGTGSDTQYF. CDR3 in DNA: TGCGCCAGCAGCTTAGGGACAGGGTCGGATACGCAGTATTTT.

This chain links TRBV6-5 with TRBJ2-2; no clear D gene. The CDR3 spans 14 residues. The germline V gene has CDR1 MNHEY and CDR2 SVGAGI. V lost 10 bases and J lost 6, with 18 bases in between. CDR3: CATITEMGAGELFF. The CDR3 nucleotides read TGTGCCACAATAACAGAGATGGGTGCCGGGGAGCTGTTTTTT.

The V call is TRBV7-9, the J call TRBJ2-1; TRBD2 matches at 9 bases. This CDR3 has 17 residues. Germline assignment: CDR1 SEHNR and CDR2 FQNEAQ (reference sequence). Trimming took 1 base from V and 3 from J; bases not matched to a gene: 7. The CDR3 sequence: CASSLEGLAGHYNEQFF. DNA for the CDR3: TGTGCCAGCAGCTTAGAAGGGCTAGCGGGGCACTACAATGAGCAGTTCTTC.

V gene TRBV19 combines with J gene TRBJ1-2, with 10 bases lining up with TRBD1. Germline values: CDR1 LNHDA, CDR2 SQIVND (reference sequence). The length of the CDR3 is 15 residues. The J segment lost 14 bases and the V segment lost 3 bases, leaving 15 bases of the junction unmatched. The CDR3 region has the DNA TGTGCCAGTAGTATCGCTGGGACAGGGGCCGCCGTGGGGACCTTC. Translation gives CASSIAGTGAAVGTF. Full variable domain (outside the CDR3, taken from reference TRBV19 and TRBJ1-2): DGGITQSPKYLFRKEGQNVTLSCEQNLNHDAMYWYRQDPGQGLRLIYYSQIVNDFQKGDIAEGYSVSREKKESFPLTVTSAQKNPTAFYLCASSIAGTGAAVGTFGSGTRLTVV.

The chain employs TRBV10-1 and TRBJ2-2, with TRBD1 identical over 10 bases. The CDR3 has 16 residues. The V and J ends lost 7 bases and 3 bases, in that order; junction bases with no gene match: 8. Germline V gives CDR1 WNHNN, CDR2 SYGVQD (reference sequence). The CDR3 nucleotides are TGCGCCAGCATCCAGCCGGGACAGGGGTACACCGGGGAGCTGTTTTTT. Amino acid sequence: CASIQPGQGYTGELFF.

The gene calls are TRBV27 and TRBJ1-1; TRBD1 aligns across 7 bases. CDR1 is MNHEY and CDR2 is SMNVEV in the germline V gene (reference sequence). The CDR3 runs to 14 residues. J was trimmed by 5 bases and V by 4 bases; bases with no gene match: 7. The CDR3 spells CASSYHRGGTEAFF. The CDR3 DNA reads as TGTGCCAGCAGTTACCACAGGGGTGGGACTGAAGCTTTCTTT.

CDR3 residues: CASSLPTGTDINQPQHF. The CDR3 DNA follows: TGTGCCAGCAGTCTTCCGACCGGGACAGATATCAATCAGCCCCAGCATTTT. The chain employs TRBV2 and TRBJ1-5; 7 bases fit TRBD1. The CDR3 totals 17 residues. From germline, CDR1 is SNHLY and CDR2 FYNNEI. The V and J ends lost 5 bases and 3 bases, in that order; junction bases with no gene match: 13.

V and J are TRBV6-5 and TRBJ1-2; 7 positions match TRBD1. Germline V gene sequence: CDR1 MNHEY, CDR2 SVGAGI. There are 14 residues in the CDR3. The V segment lost 8 bases and the J segment 8 bases; nucleotides outside the gene matches: 14. In DNA form, the CDR3 reads TGTGCCAGCCACGACAGGGCTTTTACTTACGGCTACACCTTC. This translates into CASHDRAFTYGYTF.

V usage is TRBV7-9 and J usage is TRBJ1-2; 7 bases are a match to TRBD1. The V segment lost 5 bases and the J segment 4 bases; nucleotides outside the gene matches: 10. Germline assignment: CDR1 SEHNR and CDR2 FQNEAQ (reference sequence). The CDR3 extends over 15 amino acids. In DNA form, the CDR3 reads TGTGCCAGCAGCCCAGACAGGGCCCCCTTCTATGGCTACACCTTC. Its protein is CASSPDRAPFYGYTF.

The rearrangement uses TRBV5-5 and TRBJ2-2; 10 bases fit TRBD1. The V gene end was trimmed by 6 bases and the J gene end by 3 bases; junction bases not matched to a gene: 8. The CDR3 is made up of 16 amino acids. Germline CDR1 and CDR2: SGHKS and YYEKEE (reference sequence). The CDR3, as DNA: TGTGCCAGCACCACCTCGGGACAGGGGTACACCGGGGAGCTGTTTTTT. It encodes CASTTSGQGYTGELFF. The full variable domain, its missing parts supplied by reference TRBV5-5 and TRBJ2-2, is DAGVTQSPTHLIKTRGQQVTLRCSPISGHKSVSWYQQVLGQGPQFIFQYYEKEERGRGNFPDRFSARQFPNYSSELNVNALLLGDSALYLCASTTSGQGYTGELFFGEGSRLTVL.

The J gene is TRBJ1-1, the V gene TRBV7-3; 7 bases map to TRBD1. The germline V gene has CDR1 SGHTA and CDR2 FQGTGA. The CDR3 is 14 amino acids. V shed 5 bases and J 5 bases; nucleotides not matched to a gene: 8. CDR3 in DNA: TGTGCCAGCAGCCCCGGTGGGACAGTAACTGAAGCTTTCTTT. This translates into CASSPGGTVTEAFF. Drawing the rest from reference TRBV7-3 and TRBJ1-1, the complete variable domain is GAGVSQTPSNKVTEKGKYVELRCDPISGHTALYWYRQSLGQGPEFLIYFQGTGAADDSGLPNDRFFAVRPEGSVSTLKIQRTERGDSAVYLCASSPGGTVTEAFFGQGTRLTVV.

The J gene is TRBJ1-1, the V gene TRBV3-1 (or the pseudogene TRBV3-2); TRBD1 matches at 8 bases. Germline V CDR1 and CDR2: LGHDT, YNNKEL (reference sequence). V was clipped by 3 bases and J by 2 bases; unmatched bases: 11. This CDR3 spans 17 amino acids. DNA for the CDR3: TGTGCCAGCAGCCAGACCCTTAAGACAGGGGTCAACACTGAAGCTTTCTTT. It specifies CASSQTLKTGVNTEAFF.

This chain links TRBV9 with TRBJ2-3; maybe TRBD1 (5 bases). The CDR3 is 13 residues long. The germline V gene encodes CDR1 SGDLS and CDR2 YYNGEE. V lost 10 bases, J lost 7 bases, and 19 bases lay in between. The CDR3 nucleotides read TGTGCCGGGGCTGCGGTGGCCGAGAATACGCAGTATTTT. This translates into CAGAAVAENTQYF.

The chain combines TRBV19 with TRBJ1-2; no reliable D call. From germline, CDR1 is LNHDA and CDR2 SQIVND (reference sequence). This CDR3 comprises 12 residues. V was clipped by 7 bases and J by 1 base, with 7 bases between them. This CDR3 is CASTTNNYGYTF. The CDR3 DNA reads TGTGCCAGTACCACAAATAACTATGGCTACACCTTC.

This clone was observed a handful of times. J is TRBJ1-6 and V is TRBV11-2; TRBD1 is a possible D gene (5 bases). Germline V CDR1 and CDR2: SGHAT, FQNNGV. Trimming pared 3 bases from V and 7 bases from J, leaving 16 bases between. This CDR3 region has 16 residues. CDR3 in DNA: TGTGCCAGCAGCTTTTTGGGGAGCGGGGCCAATTCACCCCTCCACTTT. Translated, it gives CASSFLGSGANSPLHF. The variable domain in full, completed from reference TRBV11-2 and TRBJ1-6, reads EAGVAQSPRYKIIEKRQSVAFWCNPISGHATLYWYQQILGQGPKLLIQFQNNGVVDDSQLPKDRFSAERLKGVDSTLKIQPAKLEDSAVYLCASSFLGSGANSPLHFGNGTRLTVT.

The V and J genes are TRBV6-2 or TRBV6-3 and TRBJ2-1, with 12 bases matching TRBD2. V trimming: 0 bases; J trimming: 7 bases; junction bases outside the gene matches: 13. Germline assignment: CDR1 MNHEY and CDR2 SVGEGT. This CDR3 is built from 19 residues. CDR3 sequence (DNA): TGTGCCAGCAGTTACTCGGCCCATCCTAGCGGGGGGGCGCGTAATGAGCAGTTCTTC. Translated, it gives CASSYSAHPSGGARNEQFF.

This clone was recorded once. The V and J genes are TRBV4-2 and TRBJ1-1; 7 bases map to TRBD1. Germline loops: CDR1 LGHNA, CDR2 YNFKEQ. V dropped 0 bases and J dropped 3; count of bases not matched to a gene: 7. The length of the CDR3 is 16 residues. CDR3: CASSQDQGERDTEAFF. CDR3 DNA: TGTGCCAGCAGCCAAGATCAGGGGGAGAGGGACACTGAAGCTTTCTTT.

The chain carries TRBV5-1 and TRBJ1-2; 8 nucleotides line up with TRBD1. V dropped 0 bases and J dropped 4; count of bases not matched to a gene: 5. CDR3 size: 15 residues. Germline values: CDR1 SGHRS, CDR2 YFSETQ. This CDR3 is CASSLVTGGSYGYTF. The DNA for the CDR3 is TGCGCCAGCAGCTTGGTCACAGGGGGTAGCTATGGCTACACCTTC.